Described below is a single TCR beta chain sequence and its context. Its target is unknown. The sample belongs to a study of T cell responses to AZD1222 COVID-19 vaccine. Study-wide results and caveats: Variant regions that are unmutated are reportedly the target of nearly half of spike-specific TCRs.

Germline V lookup: CDR1 LNHDA, CDR2 SQIVND (reference sequence). Between the trimmed V and J ends, which lost 9 bases and 8 bases, there was a span of 16 bases. CDR3 size: 12 residues. Data came from immunoSEQ multiplex PCR; TCRdb stores just in-frame clones and leaves some out. In the table there are about 110,000 clones, around 87% of which are singletons. The source material was peripheral blood, sampled on day 0 of AZD1222 vaccination. This rearrangement joins TRBV19 to TRBJ1-2; possibly TRBD1 for D (5 bases). The clonotype comes from an adult in good health. CDR3 sequence reads: CARKNGQGGYTF. In DNA, the CDR3 is TGTGCCAGAAAGAATGGGCAGGGCGGCTACACCTTC.